This note documents a single T cell receptor beta chain sequence. Sequencing was at survey level. Authors' data handling: Productive clonotypes were detectable down to 2.59 x 10-5 frequency. Assay: immunoSEQ multiplex PCR; the TCRdb copy retains only in-frame clones and omits some. From that table come the V and J calls and clone size; the DNA was used to work out D and trimming. Here the sample spans about 22,000 clones, 60% to 85% being singletons. Germline assignment: CDR1 SGHRS and CDR2 YFSETQ. There are 14 residues in the CDR3. With 3 bases clipped from V and 3 bases from J, the junction kept 1 base outside the gene matches. This sample was included in a study of STAT5B mutations in CD4+ large granular lymphocyte leukemia.

The chain recombines TRBV5-1 with TRBJ2-7; 12 bases are shared with TRBD2. Sequenced material: CD4+ T cells from blood buffy coats. The sequence derives from a human donor in good health. The CDR3 sequence: CASSSTSGGYEQYF. For the CDR3, the DNA is TGCGCCAGCAGCTCGACTAGCGGGGGCTACGAGCAGTACTTC.